The rows below give T cell receptor beta chains drawn from one sample of a study of CD8 T cells in ankylosing spondylitis. Using its own MiXCR run on the 5' RACE reads, TCRdb lists one record per CDR3 protein. The sample lists about 700,000 distinct CDR3 sequences, under 20% seen once, with around 20% in the top ten. Material: blood, either unsorted or a sorted T cell fraction (not recorded which). These receptors were taken from a male donor with ankylosing spondylitis. CDR3s include the opening cysteine and the closing phenylalanine or tryptophan.

v_call	j_call	cdr3_aa
TRBV7-2	TRBJ1-4	CASSRKTGGEEKLFF
TRBV29-1	TRBJ2-5	CSVEQGILETQYF
TRBV18	TRBJ2-1	CASSPASGMLNEQFF
TRBV11-1	TRBJ2-1	CASSLGGVLATREVEQFF
TRBV3-1	TRBJ2-7	CASSQARGGSYEQYF
TRBV20-1	TRBJ2-7	CSADGLAGESYEQYF
TRBV20-1	TRBJ1-2	CSVVDRGYGYTF
TRBV29-1	TRBJ2-1	CSVGGRDGYNEQFF
TRBV4-2	TRBJ2-3	CASSSGESRDTQYF
TRBV6-5	TRBJ1-3	CASSLTGVRPGNTIYF
TRBV12-3/TRBV12-4	TRBJ2-3	CASSFSGRADTQYF
TRBV7-2	TRBJ2-1	CASREGPYNEQFF
TRBV29-1	TRBJ2-7	CSVRTAFPYEQYF